The present T cell receptor beta chain was sequenced within a study of radiotherapy plus CTLA-4 blockade in lung cancer. The V end lost 3 bases, the J end lost 5 bases, and 10 bases lay between the germline ends. Germline V gives CDR1 MNHEY, CDR2 SMNVEV (reference sequence). The CDR3 extends over 13 amino acids. This clone was detected once. Method: immunoSEQ multiplex PCR; TCRdb's copy keeps in-frame clones and lacks some. The sample gives 20,000 to 30,000 clones, about 77% of which show up once; 24% is in the top ten. This TCR was sampled from a human donor with non-small cell lung cancer that progressed on radiotherapy plus ipilimumab. Specimen: peripheral blood, collected from a patient treated with radiotherapy plus ipilimumab. The chain combines TRBV27 with TRBJ1-2; D gene unclear. CDR3 nucleotide sequence: TGTGCCAGCAGTTTCCTGGACGGATATGGCTACACCTTC. It yields the protein CASSFLDGYGYTF.